Listed below are T cell receptor beta chains from one sample, sequenced in a study of shared T cell receptors in the human thymus. Generated by immunoSEQ multiplex PCR, the TCRdb table keeps only in-frame clones and is missing some. The sample lists approximately 660,000 clones, 70% to 90% occurring once. The data were also submitted as part of a second study, on human thymus T cells.

Sequencing was done on a sample of thymocytes. The receptors stem from a boy under two years old with a congenital heart defect. CDR3s include the opening cysteine and the closing phenylalanine or tryptophan. A D gene is named only where the DNA matches it firmly.

D gene | J gene | V gene | CDR3 length | CDR3 DNA | CDR3 protein
NA | TRBJ2-3 | TRBV11-2 | 11 | TGTGCCAGCAGCCCTGCGGTTACGCAGTATTTT | CASSPAVTQYF
NA | TRBJ2-1 | TRBV4-2 | 16 | TGTGCCAGCAGCCAAGATACGGGAGAGTCCTACAATGAGCAGTTCTTC | CASSQDTGESYNEQFF
TRBD2 | TRBJ2-3 | TRBV9 | 17 | TGTGCCAGCACCTCACCTAAGCGGGAGCCTCGCACAGATACGCAGTATTTT | CASTSPKREPRTDTQYF
TRBD1 | TRBJ2-7 | TRBV5-1 | 14 | TGCGCCAGCAGCTTGGCCGCAGGGGGCTACGAGCAGTACTTC | CASSLAAGGYEQYF
TRBD2 | TRBJ2-4 | TRBV13 | 16 | TGTGCCAGCAGCTTTTGGACTAGCGGGACCAGGGACATTCAGTACTTC | CASSFWTSGTRDIQYF
NA | TRBJ2-1 | TRBV15 | 16 | TGTGCCACCAGCAACCCCAGGGGGCTAGCGGACAATGAGCAGTTCTTC | CATSNPRGLADNEQFF
TRBD2 | TRBJ2-1 | TRBV4-3 | 18 | TGCGCCAGCAGCCAATTAGCGGGAGGGCCCCACTCCTACAATGAGCAGTTCTTC | CASSQLAGGPHSYNEQFF
NA | TRBJ2-5 | TRBV28 | 14 | TGTGCCAGCAGTTTTCGCGGGGTCGGGGAGACCCAGTACTTC | CASSFRGVGETQYF
NA | TRBJ2-7 | TRBV5-4 | 14 | TGTGCCAGCAGCTCGGGACAAGTCTCCTACGAGCAGTACTTC | CASSSGQVSYEQYF
NA | TRBJ1-4 | TRBV11-3 | 12 | TGTGCCAGCAGCTTAGATAAAGGGGAACTGTTTTTT | CASSLDKGELFF
TRBD1 | TRBJ1-1 | TRBV4-3 | 13 | TGCGCCAGCAGCTACTACAGGGGGACTGAAGCTTTCTTT | CASSYYRGTEAFF
NA | TRBJ2-1 | TRBV11-3 | 15 | TGTGCCAGCAGCTTCGGTCATAGCGTCGTCAATGAGCAGTTCTTC | CASSFGHSVVNEQFF
NA | TRBJ1-3 | TRBV30 | 16 | TGTGCCTGGAGTGGGTGGGGGCTCTCTTCTGGAAACACCATATATTTT | CAWSGWGLSSGNTIYF
NA | TRBJ2-1 | TRBV6-1 | 11 | TGTGCCACCTGGGGGGTCAATGAGCAGTTCTTC | CATWGVNEQFF
TRBD1 | TRBJ1-4 | TRBV5-1 | 16 | TGCGCCAGCAGACCCGACAGGGCGGCAACTAATGAAAAACTGTTTTTT | CASRPDRAATNEKLFF
TRBD1 | TRBJ2-4 | TRBV10-3 | 15 | TGTGCCATCAGCCCGGACAGGGTGGTCAAAAACATTCAGTACTTC | CAISPDRVVKNIQYF
TRBD2 | TRBJ2-7 | TRBV7-8 | 17 | TGTGCCAGCAGCCCACCCGGGGATCTAGCGGGAGTTGGGGAGCAGTACTTC | CASSPPGDLAGVGEQYF
TRBD2 | TRBJ2-2 | TRBV7-9 | 18 | TGTGCCAGCAGCTCGGGGGTACTAGCGGGGTCGAACACCGGGGAGCTGTTTTTT | CASSSGVLAGSNTGELFF